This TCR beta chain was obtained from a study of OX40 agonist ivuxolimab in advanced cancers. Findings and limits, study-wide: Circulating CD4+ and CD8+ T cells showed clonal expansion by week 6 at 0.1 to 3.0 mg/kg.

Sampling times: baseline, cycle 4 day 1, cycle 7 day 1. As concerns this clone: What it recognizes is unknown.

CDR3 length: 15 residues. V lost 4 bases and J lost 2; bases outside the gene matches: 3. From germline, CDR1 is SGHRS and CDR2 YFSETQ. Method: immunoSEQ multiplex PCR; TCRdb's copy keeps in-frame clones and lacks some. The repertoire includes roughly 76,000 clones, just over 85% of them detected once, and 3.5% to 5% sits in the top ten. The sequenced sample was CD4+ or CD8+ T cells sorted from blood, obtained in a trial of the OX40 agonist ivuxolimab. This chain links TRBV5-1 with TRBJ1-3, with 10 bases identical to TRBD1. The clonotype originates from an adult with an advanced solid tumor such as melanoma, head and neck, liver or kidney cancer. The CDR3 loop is CASSRDRGTGNTIYF. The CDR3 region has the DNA TGCGCCAGCAGCCGGGACAGGGGTACTGGAAACACCATATATTTT.